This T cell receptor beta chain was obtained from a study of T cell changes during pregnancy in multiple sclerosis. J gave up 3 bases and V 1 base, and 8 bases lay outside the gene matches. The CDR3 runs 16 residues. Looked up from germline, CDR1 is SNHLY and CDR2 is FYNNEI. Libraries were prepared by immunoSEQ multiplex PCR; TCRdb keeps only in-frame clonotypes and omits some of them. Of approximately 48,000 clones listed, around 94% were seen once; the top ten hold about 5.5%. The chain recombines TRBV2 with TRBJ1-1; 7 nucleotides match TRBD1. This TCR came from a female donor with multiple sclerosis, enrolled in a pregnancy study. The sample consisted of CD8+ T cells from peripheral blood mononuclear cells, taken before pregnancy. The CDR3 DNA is TGTGCCAGCAGTGAAGTTCCAGGGGGTTGGTACACTGAAGCTTTCTTT. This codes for CASSEVPGGWYTEAFF.